The 6 T cell receptor beta chains below were found in one sample sequenced in a study of CDR3 diversity in severe acne. TCRdb re-called the PCR reads with MiXCR, one entry per CDR3 protein. The top ten hold roughly an eighth of the sample, which has fewer than 90,000 distinct CDR3 sequences, under 60% seen once. The sample comprised blood. All receptors come from a male donor in good health, without acne.

The chain has TRBV29-1 and TRBJ1-2, with D hard to call. The CDR3 is 13 amino acids. Germline lookup yields CDR1 SQVTM and CDR2 ANQGSEA. The V gene lost 7 bases and the J gene lost 8 bases, with 20 bases spanning the gap. The chain's CDR3 is CSAFSGESQGYTF. CDR3 nucleotides: TGCAGCGCTTTTTCCGGGGAATCACAAGGCTACACCTTC.

This clonotype was seen ten or more times. The V and J genes are TRBV11-2 and TRBJ1-2; no firm D call. Trimming pared 5 bases from V and 1 base from J, leaving 17 bases between. CDR1 and CDR2 from the germline V gene are SGHAT and FQNNGV. The CDR3 is 16 amino acids. CDR3 sequence (DNA): TGTGCCAGCAGCCCCGGGCGGCAGCTTCTTAACTATGGCTACACCTTC. Translation gives CASSPGRQLLNYGYTF. Drawing the rest from reference TRBV11-2 and TRBJ1-2, the complete variable domain is EAGVAQSPRYKIIEKRQSVAFWCNPISGHATLYWYQQILGQGPKLLIQFQNNGVVDDSQLPKDRFSAERLKGVDSTLKIQPAKLEDSAVYLCASSPGRQLLNYGYTFGSGTRLTVV.

The gene calls are TRBV6-1 and TRBJ2-7; D gene unclear. Germline CDR1 and CDR2: MNHNS and SASEGT. V was trimmed by 5 bases and J by 2 bases, leaving 16 bases between them. The CDR3 is 15 amino acids. Here the CDR3 reads CASSYLAEPPYEQYF. The CDR3, as DNA: TGTGCCAGCAGTTACCTGGCAGAACCTCCCTACGAGCAGTACTTC.

This clonotype has ten or more counts. V and J are TRBV4-1 and TRBJ2-1, with TRBD1 as a possible D gene (6 bases). The CDR3 extends over 19 amino acids. Trimming cost V 0 bases and J 2 bases, with 20 bases left between them. From germline, CDR1 is MGHRA and CDR2 YSYEKL. CDR3: CASSQDPPQGPSAYNEQFF. The DNA of the CDR3 is TGCGCCAGCAGCCAAGATCCCCCACAGGGCCCTTCGGCCTACAATGAGCAGTTCTTC.

This rearrangement joins TRBV7-2 to TRBJ2-1, with D hard to call. Trimming removed 2 bases from V and 12 bases from J, with 23 bases in between. CDR1 is SGHTA, CDR2 FQGNSA, per germline. The CDR3 runs 16 residues. In nucleotides, the CDR3 is TGTGCCAGCAGCTTATTTGAGGCCACTTACACAGATATGCAGTTCTTC. It encodes CASSLFEATYTDMQFF. Using reference TRBV7-2 and TRBJ2-1 for the parts outside the CDR3, the full variable domain is GAGVSQSPSNKVTEKGKDVELRCDPISGHTALYWYRQSLGQGLEFLIYFQGNSAPDKSGLPSDRFSAERTGGSVSTLTIQRTQQEDSAVYLCASSLFEATYTDMQFFGPGTRLTVL.

The chain combines TRBV6-6 with TRBJ2-5; 7 bases are a match to TRBD2. V lost 5 bases and J lost 5; bases outside the gene matches: 2. This CDR3 comprises 12 residues. Germline loops: CDR1 MNHNY, CDR2 SVGAGI (reference sequence). The CDR3 loop is CASSGGDETQYF. CDR3 sequence (DNA): TGTGCCAGCAGTGGGGGGGACGAGACCCAGTACTTC.